These 29 T cell receptor beta chains were all obtained from the same sample, sequenced in a study of beta chain features in type 1 diabetes. The isolated RNA, all of it, was reverse transcribed, so expressed TCRB transcripts were what got sequenced. Measured with immunoSEQ multiplex PCR; TCRdb has only the in-frame clones, and not every one. The sample has about half a million clones, roughly an eighth seen once. The material sequenced was naive CD4+ T cells from blood. The receptors stem from a woman aged 18-30 years in good health.

This sequence joins TRBV9 and TRBJ2-3; 9 bases line up with TRBD1. V lost 4 bases, J lost 3 bases, and 6 bases stayed unmatched. The CDR3 contains 15 residues. Germline CDR1 reads SGDLS; CDR2 reads YYNGEE. The CDR3 protein is CASSPRQGETDTQYF. For the CDR3, the DNA is TGTGCCAGCAGCCCAAGACAGGGGGAGACAGATACGCAGTATTTT. Together with reference TRBV9 and TRBJ2-3, the CDR3 gives the full variable domain: DSGVTQTPKHLITATGQRVTLRCSPRSGDLSVYWYQQSLDQGLQFLIQYYNGEERAKGNILERFSAQQFPDLHSELNLSSLELGDSALYFCASSPRQGETDTQYFGPGTRLTVL.

This clone appeared a few times. The V call is TRBV6-1, the J call TRBJ2-4, with D possibly being TRBD1 or TRBD2 (5 bases each). Trimming stripped 3 bases from V and 1 base from J, with 16 bases between. Germline assignment: CDR1 MNHNS and CDR2 SASEGT. The CDR3 extends over 17 amino acids. The CDR3 bases are TGTGCCAGCAGTGACAGGGACCGGCAGGTTGCCAAAAACATTCAGTACTTC. Translation gives CASSDRDRQVAKNIQYF.

This clone has just a few counts. The chain links TRBV14 to TRBJ2-7, with D unclear. With 3 bases removed from V and 6 bases from J, the gap between germline ends came to 12 bases. Germline V CDR1 and CDR2: SGHDN, FVKESK. This CDR3 has 13 amino acids. The CDR3 reads CASSHASGSEQYV. CDR3 DNA sequence: TGTGCCAGCAGCCACGCGTCTGGCAGCGAGCAGTACGTC.

A remark on this clone: The sample holds other DNA sequences that translate to the same CDR3. The chain joins TRBV9 to TRBJ2-2; D gene ambiguous. Germline loops: CDR1 SGDLS, CDR2 YYNGEE. Trimming took 4 bases from V and 5 from J, leaving 15 bases between them. The CDR3 runs to 15 residues. The chain's CDR3 is CASSIRLAETGELFF. The CDR3 DNA reads as TGTGCCAGCAGCATAAGACTCGCGGAGACCGGGGAGCTGTTTTTT.

The J gene is TRBJ2-7, the V gene TRBV7-2, with 9 bases fitting TRBD2. Trimming removed 1 base from V and 0 bases from J; junction bases left unmatched: 1. Germline V CDR1 and CDR2: SGHTA, FQGNSA. The CDR3 runs 15 residues. The CDR3 region has the DNA TGTGCCAGCAGCTTAGGGACTAGCGCCTCCTACGAGCAGTACTTC. Translated, it gives CASSLGTSASYEQYF.

A few counts support this clone. This chain joins TRBV11-2 and TRBJ2-4; no firm D call. This CDR3 has 12 residues. Germline V gene sequence: CDR1 SGHAT, CDR2 FQNNGV. Trimming removed 5 bases from V and 7 bases from J, with 9 bases in between. The CDR3 reads CASSPIGNIQYF. The CDR3 DNA sequence: TGTGCCAGCAGCCCTATTGGGAACATTCAGTACTTC.

This clone was seen many times. The chain combines TRBV29-1 with TRBJ2-1; 7 nucleotides match TRBD2. CDR1 and CDR2 from the germline V gene are SQVTM and ANQGSEA. The CDR3 covers 14 residues. The ends lost 6 bases at V and 0 bases at J; junction bases unmatched: 5. CDR3 in DNA: TGCAGCGTGACGCGGGGGAGCTCCTACAATGAGCAGTTCTTC. Protein: CSVTRGSSYNEQFF.

The chain combines TRBV4-3 with TRBJ2-2; the match to TRBD1 covers 7 bases. In germline, CDR1 is LGHNA, CDR2 YSLEER. This CDR3 is built from 15 residues. The V gene end was trimmed by 4 bases and the J gene end by 4 bases; junction bases not matched to a gene: 6. The CDR3 here is CASSRRGSGTGELFF. CDR3 in DNA: TGCGCCAGCAGCCGCAGGGGGTCGGGCACCGGGGAGCTGTTTTTT.

This clone was seen a few times. The chain joins TRBV7-2 to TRBJ2-3, with 9 nucleotides matching TRBD1. V was clipped by 4 bases and J by 6 bases; unmatched bases: 8. This CDR3 is built from 15 residues. Germline-derived CDR1 and CDR2 are SGHTA and FQGNSA. CDR3 DNA sequence: TGTGCCAGCAGCTCGAACAGGGGGCGCGGGGATACGCAGTATTTT. Protein sequence: CASSSNRGRGDTQYF. The whole variable domain, remainder taken from reference TRBV7-2 and TRBJ2-3, is GAGVSQSPSNKVTEKGKDVELRCDPISGHTALYWYRQSLGQGLEFLIYFQGNSAPDKSGLPSDRFSAERTGGSVSTLTIQRTQQEDSAVYLCASSSNRGRGDTQYFGPGTRLTVL.

The chain links TRBV27 to TRBJ2-7, with 8 bases fitting TRBD1. CDR3 length equals 16 residues. Trimming at V came to 4 bases and at J to 1 base, leaving 9 bases not matched to a gene. Per germline, CDR1 MNHEY and CDR2 SMNVEV (reference sequence). CDR3 amino acids: CASSSTGVSGSYEQYF. Written as DNA, the CDR3 is TGTGCCAGCAGTTCGACAGGGGTAAGCGGTTCCTACGAGCAGTACTTC.

The J gene is TRBJ2-5, the V gene TRBV7-9, with 9 bases lining up with TRBD2. Germline CDR1 and CDR2: SEHNR and FQNEAQ (reference sequence). The V and J ends lost 0 bases and 4 bases, in that order; junction bases with no gene match: 6. The CDR3 spans 16 residues. CDR3 in amino acids: CASSLAAGGPSETQYF. For the CDR3, the DNA is TGTGCCAGCAGCTTAGCTGCGGGGGGGCCTTCAGAGACCCAGTACTTC.

This clone was seen a few times. This chain joins TRBV28 and TRBJ1-4; unclear D gene. The V gene lost 8 bases and the J gene lost 7 bases, with 20 bases spanning the gap. Germline V gene data show CDR1 as MDHEN and CDR2 as SYDVKM. The CDR3 spans 15 residues. The CDR3 sequence: CASGLLGRVGEKLFF. As DNA, the CDR3 is TGTGCCAGCGGCCTATTGGGGAGGGTTGGTGAAAAACTGTTTTTT.

This clone has just a few counts. The rearrangement links TRBV11-3 to TRBJ2-1; D not resolved. Germline CDR1 is SGHNT and CDR2 is YENEEA. The CDR3 has 14 residues. V was pared by 0 bases and J by 6 bases, with 9 bases between. CDR3 sequence (DNA): TGTGCCAGCAGCTTAGATTCCATGCCCAATGAGCAGTTCTTC. Protein: CASSLDSMPNEQFF.

There are a few counts of this clone. The chain couples TRBV7-9 to TRBJ2-5; no firm D call. V lost 4 bases to trimming and J lost 2 bases, with 17 bases between them. Germline lookup yields CDR1 SEHNR and CDR2 FQNEAQ (reference sequence). CDR3 length: 16 amino acids. The CDR3 nucleotides are TGTGCCAGCAGCTACCCCTACAACAAGGAGCAAGAGACCCAGTACTTC. Amino acids: CASSYPYNKEQETQYF.

This clone was seen a few times. The chain carries TRBV23-1 and TRBJ1-3; D possibly corresponds to TRBD1 (5 bases). TRBV23-1 is an ORF; its function is uncertain. The V end lost 0 bases, the J end lost 8 bases, and 20 bases lay between the germline ends. CDR3 length equals 17 residues. The CDR3 reads CASSQSLPGRQGDTIYF. DNA for the CDR3: TGCGCCAGCAGTCAATCTCTTCCTGGCAGGCAAGGGGACACCATATATTTT.

V and J are TRBV7-2 and TRBJ2-7; D may match TRBD1 or TRBD2 (5 bases each). The CDR3 has 13 amino acids. V was clipped by 2 bases and J by 7 bases, with 12 bases between them. CDR1 SGHTA and CDR2 FQGNSA come from the germline V gene. CDR3 residues: CASSLRGASEQYF. The CDR3 DNA follows: TGTGCCAGCAGCTTAAGAGGGGCCTCAGAGCAGTACTTC.

This clone was observed a few times. This rearrangement joins TRBV7-3 to TRBJ1-1; the match to TRBD1 covers 10 bases. Trimming took 5 bases from V and 5 from J; bases not matched to a gene: 5. Per germline, CDR1 SGHTA and CDR2 FQGTGA. CDR3 length: 14 residues. For the CDR3, the DNA is TGTGCCAGCAGCAAGGGACAGGGGTCAACTGAAGCTTTCTTT. Translating gives CASSKGQGSTEAFF.

This clone was counted between two and nine times. The same CDR3 also results from other DNA sequences found in this sample. V is TRBV7-2 and J is TRBJ2-2, with 7 positions matching TRBD1. The CDR3 sequence is 14 residues long. Germline assignment: CDR1 SGHTA and CDR2 FQGNSA. With V trimmed by 1 base and J by 4 bases, 0 bases remained unmatched. DNA of the CDR3: TGTGCCAGCAGCTTAGACAGGGGCACCGGGGAGCTGTTTTTT. Protein sequence: CASSLDRGTGELFF.

The rearrangement links TRBV11-2 to TRBJ2-1; TRBD2 matches 8 bases. CDR1 and CDR2 from the germline V gene are SGHAT and FQNNGV. Losses at the gene ends were 5 bases for V and 6 bases for J; bases not matched to a gene: 12. The length of the CDR3 is 16 residues. The CDR3 DNA sequence: TGTGCCAGCAGCCCGGGGGGGGCATCTAAAGGCAATGAGCAGTTCTTC. It translates to CASSPGGASKGNEQFF. The full variable domain, its missing parts supplied by reference TRBV11-2 and TRBJ2-1, is EAGVAQSPRYKIIEKRQSVAFWCNPISGHATLYWYQQILGQGPKLLIQFQNNGVVDDSQLPKDRFSAERLKGVDSTLKIQPAKLEDSAVYLCASSPGGASKGNEQFFGPGTRLTVL.

This clone occurred a few times. J is TRBJ2-7 and V is TRBV7-2, with D tentatively TRBD2 (6 bases). The CDR3 runs 16 residues. V lost 1 base and J lost 2, with 15 bases in between. Germline loops: CDR1 SGHTA, CDR2 FQGNSA. CDR3 protein: CASSLGIAVRAYEQYF. DNA of the CDR3: TGTGCCAGCAGCTTAGGGATAGCGGTGCGAGCCTACGAGCAGTACTTC.

There are a few counts of this clone. The chain joins TRBV2 to TRBJ1-4, with no clear D. Germline V CDR1 and CDR2: SNHLY, FYNNEI. CDR3 size: 15 residues. V shed 10 bases and J shed 13 bases, with 28 bases lying between them. The CDR3 bases are TGTGCCACCCACAAGGGAAGACATCCGCTAGGAAGACTGTTTTTT. This codes for CATHKGRHPLGRLFF.

This clone was counted between two and nine times. One end of the junction is discordant with germline, which a read error may explain. The chain carries TRBV19 and TRBJ2-5; D is perhaps TRBD2 (5 bases). The V gene's germline CDR1 is LNHDA and CDR2 SQIVND (reference sequence). This CDR3 is built from 12 residues. For the CDR3, the DNA is TGTGCCAGTAGTATAAGGTCGGAGGAATCCCACTTC. Amino acids: CASSIRSEESHF. Supplemented by reference TRBV19 and TRBJ2-5, the full variable domain reads DGGITQSPKYLFRKEGQNVTLSCEQNLNHDAMYWYRQDPGQGLRLIYYSQIVNDFQKGDIAEGYSVSREKKESFPLTVTSAQKNPTAFYLCASSIRSEESHFGPGTRLLVL.

The chain uses TRBV9 and TRBJ2-4; D is unclear. Trimming left V 0 bases short and J 7 bases short, with 8 bases between. Looked up from germline, CDR1 is SGDLS and CDR2 is YYNGEE. This CDR3 has 13 amino acids. The CDR3 coding sequence is TGTGCCAGCAGCGTAGGAGCCGGGAACATTCAGTACTTC. Amino acid sequence: CASSVGAGNIQYF.

The chain links TRBV7-9 to TRBJ2-5; maybe TRBD1 (7 bases). The CDR3 contains 13 residues. The V end lost 5 bases, the J end lost 4 bases, and 11 bases lay between the germline ends. Germline V gene data show CDR1 as SEHNR and CDR2 as FQNEAQ (reference sequence). In nucleotides, the CDR3 is TGTGCCAGCAGCCCTCAGGGGGGAGAGACCCAGTACTTC. This translates into CASSPQGGETQYF.

The table lists this clone with a few counts. The chain has TRBV7-9 and TRBJ2-5; maybe TRBD1 (5 bases). V dropped 0 bases and J dropped 1 base, with 12 bases sitting between them. The CDR3 covers 16 residues. Germline-derived CDR1 and CDR2 are SEHNR and FQNEAQ (reference sequence). DNA of the CDR3: TGTGCCAGCAGCTTAGCAGGGGCCGCGGTCCAAGAGACCCAGTACTTC. This translates into CASSLAGAAVQETQYF.

This clone turned up a few times. V gene TRBV7-9 combines with J gene TRBJ1-2; D call uncertain. V dropped 4 bases and J dropped 4 bases, with 10 bases sitting between them. Germline V gene lookup returns CDR1 SEHNR and CDR2 FQNEAQ (reference sequence). This CDR3 region has 13 residues. In DNA form, the CDR3 reads TGTGCCAGCAGCTCTACCAATGTCTATGGCTACACCTTC. This sequence encodes CASSSTNVYGYTF.

Only a few counts were recorded for this clone. One end of the junction fails to match germline, which may point to a read error. The V gene is TRBV30, the J gene TRBJ2-1; D may be TRBD1 or TRBD2 (5 bases each). CDR1 and CDR2 (germline): GTSNPN, SVGIG (reference sequence). This CDR3 comprises 15 residues. The CDR3 DNA is TGTGCCTGGAGTGAAACCTCCGGGGCCCACAATGAGCAGCTCTTC. This encodes CAWSETSGAHNEQLF. The variable domain in full, completed from reference TRBV30 and TRBJ2-1, reads SQTIHQWPATLVQPVGSPLSLECTVEGTSNPNLYWYRQAAGRGLQLLFYSVGIGQISSEVPQNLSASRPQDRQFILSSKKLLLSDSGFYLCAWSETSGAHNEQLFGPGTRLTVL.

This clone was seen a few times. The chain links TRBV28 to TRBJ2-3; 12 bases fit TRBD2. V lost 8 bases and J lost 2; bases outside the gene matches: 11. Looked up from germline, CDR1 is MDHEN and CDR2 is SYDVKM. This CDR3 comprises 17 residues. CDR3 in amino acids: CASLSPGLAGHTDTQYF. The CDR3 nucleotides are TGTGCCAGCCTTAGCCCCGGACTAGCGGGACACACAGATACGCAGTATTTT.

This clone was seen more than once but under ten times. The gene calls are TRBV29-1 and TRBJ2-3; maybe TRBD2 (6 bases). The CDR3 extends over 11 amino acids. Germline-derived CDR1 and CDR2 are SQVTM and ANQGSEA. V dropped 4 bases and J dropped 9 bases, with 11 bases sitting between them. The CDR3 reads CSVGSGDTQYF. The CDR3 bases are TGCAGCGTTGGGTCGGGGGACACGCAGTATTTT.